Each of the 2 T cell receptor beta chains below was sequenced from the same sample in a study of OX40 agonist ivuxolimab in advanced cancers. Generated by immunoSEQ multiplex PCR, the TCRdb table keeps only in-frame clones and is missing some. The table includes roughly 84,000 clones, roughly 80% detected once. This specimen consisted of CD4+ or CD8+ T cells sorted from blood, obtained in a trial of the OX40 agonist ivuxolimab. The receptors shown here come from an adult with an advanced solid tumor such as melanoma, head and neck, liver or kidney cancer.

This clone was found once. The DNA of the CDR3 is TGCGCCAGCAGCCAAGATGACAACAGGGTTTCACCCCTCCACTTT. This codes for CASSQDDNRVSPLHF. The rearrangement joins TRBV4-3 to TRBJ1-6; D may be TRBD1 (6 bases). V was shortened by 0 bases and J by 9 bases, with 12 bases between the two germline ends. Per the germline V gene, CDR1 is LGHNA and CDR2 is YSLEER. CDR3 length: 15 amino acids.

This chain uses TRBV5-4 with TRBJ2-1; 7 positions agree with TRBD2. Trimming at V came to 3 bases and at J to 2 bases, leaving 5 bases not matched to a gene. The V gene's germline CDR1 is SGHNT and CDR2 YYREEE (reference sequence). The CDR3 covers 15 residues. As DNA, the CDR3 is TGTGCCAGCAGCTCGAGCGGGATAACCTACAATGAGCAGTTCTTC. This encodes CASSSSGITYNEQFF. The complete variable domain, with remaining parts taken from reference TRBV5-4 and TRBJ2-1, reads ETGVTQSPTHLIKTRGQQVTLRCSSQSGHNTVSWYQQALGQGPQFIFQYYREEENGRGNFPPRFSGLQFPNYSSELNVNALELDDSALYLCASSSSGITYNEQFFGPGTRLTVL.